What follows are 31 T cell receptor beta chains derived from one specimen sequenced in a study of cytomegalovirus exposure and HLA in healthy donors. The PCR made use of 60 Vbeta and 13 Jbeta primers. Profiled with immunoSEQ multiplex PCR; TCRdb holds only in-frame clones, not every one. The sample lists 120,000 or so clones; about 10% were seen once. Sequenced: PBMCs. The receptors derive from a young woman in good health and CMV-seropositive.

The chain is built from TRBV19 and TRBJ1-4, with D maybe TRBD1 (5 bases). The CDR3 has 13 residues. The ends were cut back, 3 bases at V and 8 bases at J, with 10 bases in the middle. Germline V gives CDR1 LNHDA, CDR2 SQIVND (reference sequence). CDR3 DNA sequence: TGTGCCAGTAGTATTCAGGGAGGAGAAAAACTGTTTTTT. Its protein product is CASSIQGGEKLFF.

The V and J genes are TRBV7-9 and TRBJ2-7, with 12 bases identical to TRBD2. Germline CDR1 is SEHNR and CDR2 is FQNEAQ (reference sequence). The CDR3 totals 14 residues. The trim removed 3 bases at V and 5 bases at J, leaving 2 bases unmatched. The CDR3 protein is CASSFGLAGNEQYF. In nucleotides, the CDR3 is TGTGCCAGCAGCTTTGGACTAGCGGGAAACGAGCAGTACTTC. The whole variable domain, filled in from reference TRBV7-9 and TRBJ2-7, reads DTGVSQNPRHKITKRGQNVTFRCDPISEHNRLYWYRQTLGQGPEFLTYFQNEAQLEKSRLLSDRFSAERPKGSFSTLEIQRTEQGDSAMYLCASSFGLAGNEQYFGPGTRLTVT.

This clone appeared many times. The V call is TRBV7-6, the J call TRBJ2-1, with 9 bases lining up with TRBD1. The V and J ends lost 2 bases and 3 bases, in that order; junction bases with no gene match: 11. This CDR3 spans 18 amino acids. Per germline, CDR1 SGHVS and CDR2 FNYEAQ. The CDR3 reads CASSLFLPGTGYYNEQFF. CDR3 nucleotide sequence: TGTGCCAGCAGCTTATTCCTCCCGGGGACAGGGTACTACAATGAGCAGTTCTTC.

In this sample, this clone turned up a few times. The genes are TRBV29-1 and TRBJ2-2; TRBD2 matches 8 bases. V lost 3 bases and J lost 5; bases outside the gene matches: 5. This CDR3 is built from 14 residues. Looked up from germline, CDR1 is SQVTM and CDR2 is ANQGSEA. This chain's CDR3 is CSVDLAGNTGELFF. Here the CDR3 DNA reads TGCAGCGTTGATTTAGCGGGGAATACCGGGGAGCTGTTTTTT.

The V and J genes are TRBV6-5 and TRBJ2-5, with TRBD2 as a possible D gene (6 bases). This CDR3 region has 16 residues. The germline V and J ends were trimmed by 2 bases and 7 bases, with 20 bases remaining between them. CDR1 is MNHEY, CDR2 SVGAGI, per germline. CDR3 residues: CASSYGGGTLEGTQYF. The CDR3 coding sequence is TGTGCCAGCAGTTACGGGGGAGGCACACTCGAGGGGACCCAGTACTTC.

J is TRBJ1-1 and V is TRBV28; D uncertain. The CDR3 extends over 12 amino acids. In germline, CDR1 is MDHEN, CDR2 SYDVKM. The V gene lost 3 bases and the J gene lost 10 bases, with 12 bases spanning the gap. This CDR3 is CASSLSLTGAFF. CDR3 sequence (DNA): TGTGCCAGCAGTTTGTCGCTAACCGGAGCTTTCTTT.

J is TRBJ1-5 and V is TRBV30, with D unclear. V was trimmed by 6 bases and J by 9 bases, leaving 21 bases between them. Germline V lookup: CDR1 GTSNPN, CDR2 SVGIG (reference sequence). The CDR3 has 14 residues. As DNA, the CDR3 is TGTGCCTGCTCGCGCGGTGTCGAAGTGCTGCCCCAGCATTTT. Protein sequence: CACSRGVEVLPQHF.

The table lists this clone with a few counts. The chain combines TRBV4-2 with TRBJ1-2, with D possibly being TRBD1 (5 bases). Germline loops: CDR1 LGHNA, CDR2 YNFKEQ. The CDR3 totals 17 residues. Deletions cut 0 bases from V and 5 bases from J, with 19 bases between. The CDR3 coding sequence is TGTGCCAGCAGCCAAGATTTCGGTGGGCAGGGTACTTATGGCTACACCTTC. This sequence encodes CASSQDFGGQGTYGYTF.

The chain combines TRBV7-6 with TRBJ2-5; 7 nucleotides match TRBD2. Trimming removed 5 bases from V and 4 bases from J; junction bases left unmatched: 10. The CDR3 has 15 residues. Germline lookup yields CDR1 SGHVS and CDR2 FNYEAQ. The CDR3 reads CASSTASGMGETQYF. DNA of the CDR3: TGTGCCAGCAGCACCGCCAGCGGGATGGGAGAGACCCAGTACTTC.

On this clone itself: The junction departs from germline at one end; a sequencing error may be responsible. The CDR3 DNA sequence: TGCGCCAGCAGCCAAGCCACCGGGACTACCCCGCTCTTC. This translates into CASSQATGTTPLF. This sequence joins TRBV4-1 and TRBJ2-1; 7 bases align to TRBD2. The germline V gene has CDR1 MGHRA and CDR2 YSYEKL. This CDR3 region has 13 residues.

This clone was found many times. The chain recombines TRBV28 with TRBJ2-7; D is uncertain. Germline CDR1 reads MDHEN; CDR2 reads SYDVKM. This CDR3 has 13 amino acids. Trimming removed 7 bases at V and 0 bases at J, with 10 bases between. For the CDR3, the DNA is TGTGCCAGCACGGTCCCGCGCTCCTACGAGCAGTACTTC. Protein sequence: CASTVPRSYEQYF. Together with reference TRBV28 and TRBJ2-7, the CDR3 gives the full variable domain: DVKVTQSSRYLVKRTGEKVFLECVQDMDHENMFWYRQDPGLGLRLIYFSYDVKMKEKGDIPEGYSVSREKKERFSLILESASTNQTSMYLCASTVPRSYEQYFGPGTRLTVT.

This clone was observed a handful of times. V and J are TRBV10-3 and TRBJ1-1, with unresolved D. The CDR3 is made up of 13 amino acids. Trimming removed 5 bases at V and 1 base at J, with 8 bases between. Germline V gene lookup returns CDR1 ENHRY and CDR2 SYGVKD. The CDR3 DNA reads as TGTGCCATCAGTCATGTCCCGAACACTGAAGCTTTCTTT. Its protein is CAISHVPNTEAFF.

The chain carries TRBV18 and TRBJ1-6; D perhaps matches TRBD1 (5 bases). Germline assignment: CDR1 KGHSH and CDR2 LQKENI. The CDR3 contains 12 residues. Trimming pared 0 bases from V and 13 bases from J, leaving 7 bases between. For the CDR3, the DNA is TGTGCCAGCTCACCACCGAAGGGGCCCCTCCACTTT. It specifies CASSPPKGPLHF.

The chain recombines TRBV4-1 with TRBJ2-7; a possible D gene is TRBD2 (5 bases). V was pared by 0 bases and J by 7 bases, with 10 bases between. The germline V gene encodes CDR1 MGHRA and CDR2 YSYEKL. The CDR3 extends over 13 amino acids. The CDR3 here is CASSQDEDWEQYF. The CDR3 DNA follows: TGCGCCAGCAGCCAAGATGAGGACTGGGAGCAGTACTTC.

This rearrangement joins TRBV10-3 to TRBJ1-6; D remains ambiguous. CDR3 length: 12 residues. The V end lost 5 bases, the J end lost 6 bases, and 5 bases lay between the germline ends. CDR1 and CDR2 (germline): ENHRY, SYGVKD. The chain's CDR3 is CAISTTNSPLHF. As DNA, the CDR3 is TGTGCCATCAGTACTACTAATTCACCCCTCCACTTT.

The V gene is TRBV5-1, the J gene TRBJ2-1, with D possibly TRBD2 on 6 matching bases. Trimming left V 6 bases short and J 9 bases short, with 22 bases between. The CDR3 contains 15 residues. Germline assignment: CDR1 SGHRS and CDR2 YFSETQ. CDR3 loop: CASNMEGVNLGEQFF. In DNA form, the CDR3 reads TGCGCCAGCAACATGGAGGGAGTCAATCTAGGTGAGCAGTTCTTC.

This clone came up a few times. V gene TRBV6-5 combines with J gene TRBJ2-1, with D possibly being TRBD2 (6 bases). V lost 5 bases and J lost 7, with 12 bases in between. The V gene's germline CDR1 is MNHEY and CDR2 SVGAGI. The CDR3 covers 13 residues. Here the CDR3 DNA reads TGTGCCAGCAGTGGCCGGGAGCCGAATGAGCAGTTCTTC. Translation: CASSGREPNEQFF.

This clone was recorded a few times. The chain recombines TRBV9 with TRBJ2-5, with 8 bases identical to TRBD1. Per germline, CDR1 SGDLS and CDR2 YYNGEE. J was trimmed by 5 bases and V by 2 bases; bases with no gene match: 8. The CDR3 is 15 amino acids. In DNA, the CDR3 is TGTGCCAGCAGCGTCCTGGACAGGGCCAGGGAGACCCAGTACTTC. This gives the protein CASSVLDRARETQYF.

The rearrangement uses TRBV19 and TRBJ2-7; 7 bases map to TRBD1. Losses at the gene ends were 6 bases for V and 2 bases for J; bases not matched to a gene: 4. CDR1 and CDR2 from the germline V gene are LNHDA and SQIVND (reference sequence). CDR3 length: 13 residues. Here the CDR3 DNA reads TGTGCCAGTAGCGGGACAGTCCCCTACGAGCAGTACTTC. It translates to CASSGTVPYEQYF.

This chain joins TRBV28 and TRBJ2-5, with TRBD2 identical over 11 bases. Germline V gene lookup returns CDR1 MDHEN and CDR2 SYDVKM. With 3 bases clipped from V and 5 bases from J, the junction kept 5 bases outside the gene matches. The CDR3 contains 15 residues. The CDR3 nucleotides are TGTGCCAGCAGTTTTAGCGGGAGGGCCGGCGAGACCCAGTACTTC. Residues: CASSFSGRAGETQYF.

Only a few counts were recorded for this clone. The chain carries TRBV2 and TRBJ1-1; D may be TRBD1 (5 bases). The CDR3 has 13 residues. V lost 6 bases and J lost 6, with 14 bases in between. Germline CDR1 SNHLY, CDR2 FYNNEI. The CDR3 DNA follows: TGTGCCAGCAGGGCCTGGGGCCTGCCTGAAGCTTTCTTT. Translated, it gives CASRAWGLPEAFF.

The gene calls are TRBV11-2 and TRBJ1-4; D might be TRBD1 (6 bases). The CDR3 loop spans 16 amino acids. V was clipped by 0 bases and J by 6 bases, with 14 bases between them. Germline lookup yields CDR1 SGHAT and CDR2 FQNNGV. Written as DNA, the CDR3 is TGTGCCAGCAGCTTAGATTCGGGACAAGTGGATGAAAAACTGTTTTTT. This codes for CASSLDSGQVDEKLFF.

V is TRBV27 and J is TRBJ2-1; a possible D gene is TRBD2 (6 bases). The CDR3 length is 14 residues. The V gene lost 4 bases and the J gene lost 8 bases, with 15 bases spanning the gap. In germline, CDR1 is MNHEY, CDR2 SMNVEV (reference sequence). The CDR3 DNA reads TGTGCCAGCAGTTCCGAGGGCGGGATGGATGAGCAGTTCTTC. It translates to CASSSEGGMDEQFF.

This clone has just a few counts. The rearrangement uses TRBV11-3 and TRBJ1-1; 7 nucleotides line up with TRBD1. V was clipped by 5 bases and J by 11 bases; unmatched bases: 8. This CDR3 spans 12 amino acids. The germline CDR1 and CDR2 sequences are SGHNT and YENEEA. CDR3 sequence reads: CASSTTGIRAFF. The CDR3 bases are TGTGCCAGCAGCACGACAGGGATTCGGGCTTTCTTT.

The chain employs TRBV28 and TRBJ1-5; a weak D match, TRBD1 (6 bases). The length of the CDR3 is 10 residues. Germline V gives CDR1 MDHEN, CDR2 SYDVKM. V was shortened by 9 bases and J by 7 bases, with 7 bases between the two germline ends. As DNA, the CDR3 is TGTGCCAGGGGGGCCCAGCCCCAGCATTTT. It is translated as CARGAQPQHF.

CDR3 sequence: CAWSYGQGISPLHF. As DNA, the CDR3 is TGTGCCTGGAGTTATGGACAGGGGATTTCACCCCTCCACTTT. J is TRBJ1-6 and V is TRBV30, with 9 nucleotides matching TRBD1. Germline loops: CDR1 GTSNPN, CDR2 SVGIG (reference sequence). Trimming took 2 bases from V and 9 from J; bases not matched to a gene: 5. This CDR3 comprises 14 residues.

This clone was seen more than once but under ten times. This chain joins TRBV11-3 and TRBJ2-1; 7 positions match TRBD1. The CDR3 loop spans 13 amino acids. The germline CDR1 and CDR2 sequences are SGHNT and YENEEA. The V segment lost 4 bases and the J segment 12 bases; nucleotides outside the gene matches: 9. This chain's CDR3 is CASSSYRTGGQFF. CDR3 sequence (DNA): TGTGCCAGCAGCTCATACCGGACAGGAGGGCAGTTCTTC.

This clone was counted between two and nine times. J is TRBJ1-2 and V is TRBV23-1; 8 bases match TRBD1. TRBV23-1 is an ORF, with its function uncertain. V was pared by 0 bases and J by 6 bases, with 9 bases of the junction left unmatched. The CDR3 is 16 amino acids. CDR3: CASSQSSQGAQNGYTF. CDR3 nucleotides: TGCGCCAGCAGTCAATCCAGTCAGGGGGCGCAGAATGGCTACACCTTC.

This clone was observed a few times. The genes are TRBV5-1 and TRBJ1-5, with D tentatively TRBD1 (6 bases). V lost 0 bases to trimming and J lost 4 bases, with 8 bases between them. CDR1 and CDR2 from the germline V gene are SGHRS and YFSETQ. There are 14 residues in the CDR3. Here the CDR3 DNA reads TGCGCCAGCAGCTTGGGACAGGCTAATCAGCCCCAGCATTTT. This sequence encodes CASSLGQANQPQHF.

This clone appeared a few times. The rearrangement uses TRBV7-2 and TRBJ2-7; 7 nucleotides align to TRBD2. J lost 0 bases, V lost 4 bases, and 3 bases had no gene match. Germline V gene sequence: CDR1 SGHTA, CDR2 FQGNSA. The length of the CDR3 is 14 residues. The CDR3 coding sequence is TGTGCCAGCAGCTCACGGACTAGCTCCTACGAGCAGTACTTC. It translates to CASSSRTSSYEQYF.

This rearrangement joins TRBV7-9 to TRBJ2-2; no clear D gene. V lost 1 base to trimming and J lost 9 bases, with 15 bases between them. Per germline, CDR1 SEHNR and CDR2 FQNEAQ (reference sequence). The CDR3 totals 15 residues. The CDR3 reads CASSLVAVFTRELFF. DNA for the CDR3: TGTGCCAGCAGCTTAGTAGCTGTTTTTACCCGGGAGCTGTTTTTT.